This TCR beta chain was found in a study of CD8+ T cells in alopecia areata. The study's findings and limits: Shared TCR sequences were less clear between patients than in mice, possibly partly from HLA diversity.

On this clone itself: Its antigen is not known.

cDNA serving as the sequencing template came from extracted, reverse transcribed RNA. Profiled with immunoSEQ multiplex PCR; TCRdb holds only in-frame clones, not every one. The data contain 190,000 or so clones, 45% to 75% of them singletons. Treatment described: oral pan-JAK inhibitor, 5-10 mg twice daily. The V gene end was trimmed by 0 bases and the J gene end by 3 bases; junction bases not matched to a gene: 2. Per the germline V gene, CDR1 is GTSNPN and CDR2 is SVGIG (reference sequence). The CDR3 runs 14 residues. This clonotype was sampled from a human donor with alopecia areata. Sequencing used CD4+ T cells sorted from blood, obtained at week 4, from a patient treated with tofacitinib. V and J are TRBV30 and TRBJ2-1; the match to TRBD1 covers 7 bases. Here the CDR3 reads CAWSVRQGYNEQFF. The CDR3 DNA reads TGTGCCTGGAGTGTGAGACAGGGCTACAATGAGCAGTTCTTC.